This paragraph reports one TCR beta chain. Its cognate antigen is unknown. The source of the sample is a study of molecular identifiers for immune sequencing clone quantification. Regarding the study as a whole: Among effectors, clones above 20 RNA copies held over 99% of molecules; among naive cells, under 1%.

The CDR3 spans 16 residues. Germline V gene data show CDR1 as MNHEY and CDR2 as SMNVEV (reference sequence). V was clipped by 5 bases and J by 0 bases, with 17 bases between them. Methods described previously were used for bulk TCR libraries, and listed TCR primers were applied. MiXCR was run by TCRdb on the PCR reads, yielding one entry per CDR3 protein. The sample shows 40,000 to 65,000 distinct CDR3 sequences, about a third of them seen only once. The rearrangement joins TRBV27 to TRBJ2-7, with D perhaps matching TRBD1 (5 bases). The TCR sequence derives from a human donor in good health. Some libraries in this study had Jurkat cell RNA spiked in. What was sequenced was naive CD8+ T cells from blood, with Jurkat cell RNA spiked in. Subset indicated: FACS-sorted CD8+CD4-CCR7+CD45RA+ naive T cells. The CDR3 DNA reads as TGTGCCAGCAGTGTAGACCTTAGGGGCCTCTCCTACGAGCAGTACTTC. Translated: CASSVDLRGLSYEQYF.